This TCR beta chain stems from a study of shared clonotypes between healthy human individuals. Regarding the study as a whole: The low donor count limited represented genetic and exposure-history diversity. Expectations were that clonotype sharing among donors would be affected by sequencing depth.

Sorted-subset replicate PCR reactions contained approximately 190 ng DNA, corresponding to some 30,000 T cell genomes. Profiling relied on immunoSEQ multiplex PCR, and the TCRdb table lists in-frame clones only, not all of them. The profile shows approximately 1.9 million clones, approximately 92% of them singletons. With respect to this clone: Its specificity is not known.

V lost 2 bases, J lost 6 bases, and 4 bases stayed unmatched. This CDR3 is 14 amino acids long. CDR1 LNHDA and CDR2 SQIVND come from the germline V gene (reference sequence). Cells designated naive CD8 were CD45RO-negative and were positively selected for CCR7, with terminally differentiated effector memory CD45RA+ cells excluded. Sequencing input: naive CD8+ T cells from PBMCs. V is TRBV19 and J is TRBJ1-1; TRBD1 matches 9 bases. The TCR originated in a man aged 18 to 29 in good health. Some clones in this sample may be carry-over from other donors' samples. CDR3 region: CASSIYGTGPEAFF. Here the CDR3 DNA reads TGTGCCAGTAGTATATACGGGACAGGGCCTGAAGCTTTCTTT.